This TCR beta chain comes out of a study of OX40 agonist ivuxolimab in advanced cancers. Study information: Antecedent anti-PD-1, anti-PD-L1 or anti-CTLA-4 therapy was permissible, with around 41% having received some.

Study observations and caveats: Certain nonresponding patients likewise had low normalized T-cell clonal expansion.

Trimming shortened V by 3 bases and J by 2 bases, and 1 base separated the two germline ends. CDR1 is SGHVS, CDR2 FQNEAQ, per germline. The CDR3 length is 11 residues. Generated by immunoSEQ multiplex PCR, the TCRdb table keeps only in-frame clones and is missing some. The data hold around 61,000 clones, with roughly 90% observed a single time. About this clone: Its antigen remains unidentified.

The origin of this receptor is an adult with an advanced solid tumor such as melanoma, head and neck, liver or kidney cancer. The sample in question was CD4+ or CD8+ T cells sorted from blood, obtained in a trial of the OX40 agonist ivuxolimab. The V gene is TRBV7-8, the J gene TRBJ2-5, with unresolved D. CDR3 nucleotide sequence: TGTGCCAGCAGCTTGCAAGAGACCCAGTACTTC. Its protein is CASSLQETQYF.